The present T cell receptor beta chain was sequenced within a study of T cell responses to AZD1222 COVID-19 vaccine. With 1 base removed from V and 0 bases from J, the gap between germline ends came to 7 bases. The CDR3 length is 14 residues. Per the germline V gene, CDR1 is SGHRS and CDR2 is YFSETQ. This table comes from immunoSEQ multiplex PCR, and its TCRdb copy is limited to in-frame clones, with some not included. The profile covers 90,000 to 150,000 clones, with roughly 86% appearing a single time and about 4.5% taken by the ten largest. The sample was peripheral blood, taken on day 0 of AZD1222 vaccination. The chain recombines TRBV5-1 with TRBJ1-1; unclear D gene. The TCR was taken from an adult in good health. The CDR3 bases are TGCGCCAGCAGCTTGCAGAATATGAACACTGAAGCTTTCTTT. Amino acids: CASSLQNMNTEAFF. The full variable domain, its missing parts supplied by reference TRBV5-1 and TRBJ1-1, is KAGVTQTPRYLIKTRGQQVTLSCSPISGHRSVSWYQQTPGQGLQFLFEYFSETQRNKGNFPGRFSGRQFSNSRSEMNVSTLELGDSALYLCASSLQNMNTEAFFGQGTRLTVV.